The 21 T cell receptor beta chains below come from one sample, sequenced in a study of T cell responses to AZD1222 COVID-19 vaccine. Assay used: immunoSEQ multiplex PCR; TCRdb lists only in-frame clones, some missing. This table holds more than 85,000 clones, approximately 88% found once. The starting material was peripheral blood, obtained on day 0 of AZD1222 vaccination. Receptor source: an adult in good health.

This clone was observed once. The rearrangement joins TRBV27 to TRBJ1-5; no clear D. CDR3 length equals 12 residues. With 6 bases removed from V and 0 bases from J, the gap between germline ends came to 3 bases. From germline, CDR1 is MNHEY and CDR2 SMNVEV (reference sequence). CDR3 coding DNA: TGTGCCAGCAGCGGTAGCAATCAGCCCCAGCATTTT. It encodes CASSGSNQPQHF.

This clone was counted a single time. The chain joins TRBV6-5 to TRBJ2-7; the match to TRBD1 covers 10 bases. J was trimmed by 9 bases and V by 10 bases; bases with no gene match: 9. CDR3 length equals 12 residues. Germline lookup yields CDR1 MNHEY and CDR2 SVGAGI. The CDR3, as DNA: TGTGCCAAAAGGGACAGGGGAATCGTGCAGTACTTC. Its translation: CAKRDRGIVQYF.

The count of this clone is one. The CDR3 sequence: CASSPVSGGLTDTQYF. Written as DNA, the CDR3 is TGTGCCAGCTCACCCGTCAGCGGGGGTTTAACAGATACGCAGTATTTT. The genes are TRBV18 and TRBJ2-3, with 8 bases that match TRBD2. In germline, CDR1 is KGHSH, CDR2 LQKENI. This CDR3 has 16 residues. V shed 3 bases, J shed 3 bases, and the junction held 8 bases outside the gene matches.

This sequence joins TRBV6-5 and TRBJ1-1; unclear D gene. Trimming took 5 bases from V and 0 from J, leaving 10 bases between them. The CDR3 spans 14 residues. Germline CDR1 MNHEY, CDR2 SVGAGI. DNA for the CDR3: TGTGCCAGCAGTACGCACAGAGTGAACACTGAAGCTTTCTTT. It yields the protein CASSTHRVNTEAFF.

This rearrangement joins TRBV27 to TRBJ1-6; 10 bases are shared with TRBD1. With 6 bases clipped from V and 10 bases from J, the junction kept 6 bases outside the gene matches. Germline V lookup: CDR1 MNHEY, CDR2 SMNVEV (reference sequence). The CDR3 totals 14 residues. This CDR3 is CASRLGTGESPLHF. CDR3 sequence (DNA): TGTGCCAGCAGATTAGGGACAGGGGAGTCACCCCTCCACTTT.

This chain links TRBV5-6 with TRBJ1-2; D remains ambiguous. The V and J ends lost 1 base and 14 bases respectively, with 21 bases between them. The CDR3 loop spans 14 amino acids. Germline values: CDR1 SGHDT, CDR2 YYEEEE. The CDR3 bases are TGTGCCAGCAGCTTGATGACAAGCCTTTCAGGAGAAACCTTC. Amino acids: CASSLMTSLSGETF.

The V gene is TRBV11-3, the J gene TRBJ1-6; D remains unclear. Trimming pared 2 bases from V and 1 base from J, leaving 9 bases between. Germline lookup yields CDR1 SGHNT and CDR2 YENEEA. This CDR3 is 16 amino acids long. For the CDR3, the DNA is TGTGCCAGCAGCTTACAGTACGGGTCCTATAATTCACCCCTCCACTTT. Its translation: CASSLQYGSYNSPLHF.

This chain uses TRBV6-1 with TRBJ2-3, with a weak D call TRBD2 (5 bases). CDR3 length: 15 residues. With 1 base removed from V and 5 bases from J, the gap between germline ends came to 13 bases. Germline CDR1 MNHNS, CDR2 SASEGT. The CDR3 DNA is TGTGCCAGCAGTGAAGTTGGGGTCCGGGGAGATACGCAGTATTTT. As protein: CASSEVGVRGDTQYF.

V gene TRBV4-2 combines with J gene TRBJ2-1, with D perhaps matching TRBD2 (5 bases). Germline V gene lookup returns CDR1 LGHNA and CDR2 YNFKEQ. The CDR3 loop spans 14 amino acids. V dropped 1 base and J dropped 5 bases, with 9 bases sitting between them. The CDR3 here is CASSQGTLDNEQFF. DNA for the CDR3: TGTGCCAGCAGCCAAGGGACTTTGGACAATGAGCAGTTCTTC.

The V and J genes are TRBV7-2 and TRBJ2-1; TRBD2 agrees at 8 bases. Germline V gene sequence: CDR1 SGHTA, CDR2 FQGNSA. The CDR3 is made up of 16 amino acids. Trimming removed 3 bases from V and 4 bases from J; junction bases left unmatched: 8. The CDR3 spells CASSFVGLADYNEQFF. CDR3 coding DNA: TGTGCCAGCAGCTTCGTAGGACTAGCAGATTACAATGAGCAGTTCTTC.

V is TRBV11-2 and J is TRBJ2-3; 7 bases align to TRBD1. CDR1 and CDR2 from the germline V gene are SGHAT and FQNNGV. This CDR3 contains 14 residues. Trimming cost V 6 bases and J 2 bases; bases outside gene matches: 5. The CDR3 protein is CASRAGTATDTQYF. CDR3 nucleotides: TGTGCCAGCAGAGCCGGGACAGCCACAGATACGCAGTATTTT.

Regarding this clone: This CDR3 fails to terminate in the conserved phenylalanine or tryptophan, so it likely reflects a read error. J is TRBJ1-2 and V is TRBV19; a weak D match, TRBD1 (5 bases). The germline V gene encodes CDR1 LNHDA and CDR2 SQIVND (reference sequence). V lost 0 bases, J lost 2 bases, and 16 bases lay in between. CDR3 length equals 17 residues. In DNA form, the CDR3 reads TGTGCCAGTAGTATAGATTTCTCCGGGACGGCAAACTATGGCTACACCCTC. This gives the protein CASSIDFSGTANYGYTL.

The gene calls are TRBV19 and TRBJ2-7, with TRBD1 matching 10 bases. CDR3 length equals 15 residues. Germline CDR1 LNHDA, CDR2 SQIVND (reference sequence). V shed 4 bases, J shed 6 bases, and the junction held 9 bases outside the gene matches. CDR3 in DNA: TGTGCCAGTAGTAGTGGAGGGACAGGGGTGAGCGAGCAGTACTTC. Its translation is CASSSGGTGVSEQYF.

The chain carries TRBV2 and TRBJ2-1, with 10 bases that match TRBD1. J gave up 8 bases and V 8 bases, and 3 bases lay outside the gene matches. The CDR3 sequence is 12 residues long. The germline V gene has CDR1 SNHLY and CDR2 FYNNEI. The CDR3 coding sequence is TGTGCCAGCCGGGACAGGGGCGATGAGCAGTTCTTC. Its translation: CASRDRGDEQFF.

The rearrangement joins TRBV11-2 to TRBJ2-5, with TRBD2 identical over 13 bases. CDR3 length: 16 amino acids. Trimming cost V 5 bases and J 1 base; bases outside gene matches: 4. Per germline, CDR1 SGHAT and CDR2 FQNNGV. The CDR3 sequence: CASSPRLAGGQETQYF. The DNA for the CDR3 is TGTGCCAGCAGCCCCCGACTAGCGGGAGGCCAAGAGACCCAGTACTTC.

This chain joins TRBV20-1 and TRBJ1-2; D perhaps matches TRBD1 (6 bases). The germline V gene has CDR1 DFQATT and CDR2 SNEGSKA (reference sequence). This CDR3 has 14 residues. The CDR3 coding sequence is TGCAGAGCCAGTTTTGGGCAGGGGATTGTTGGCTACACCTTC. Translated, it gives CRASFGQGIVGYTF.

V and J are TRBV21-1 and TRBJ2-7; the table names TRBD1, a call not compared with the DNA. TRBV21-1 has pseudogene status. The CDR3 is made up of 16 amino acids. CDR3 region: CASSKGARVPNHEQYF. CDR3 bases: TGTGCCAGCAGCAAAGGGGCCAGGGTCCCTAACCACGAGCAGTACTTC.

The chain has TRBV2 and TRBJ2-1, with 12 bases fitting TRBD2. The CDR3 sequence is 17 residues long. Losses at the gene ends were 5 bases for V and 0 bases for J; bases not matched to a gene: 5. Per germline, CDR1 SNHLY and CDR2 FYNNEI. Here the CDR3 DNA reads TGTGCCAGCAGTTCTGGACTAGCGGGAAGCTCCTACAATGAGCAGTTCTTC. As protein: CASSSGLAGSSYNEQFF.

The chain couples TRBV19 to TRBJ1-6; D gene ambiguous. In germline, CDR1 is LNHDA, CDR2 SQIVND (reference sequence). There are 16 residues in the CDR3. Trimming took 9 bases from V and 1 from J, leaving 16 bases between them. CDR3 protein: CASRPPTGSYNSPLHF. The CDR3 DNA is TGTGCCAGCCGCCCCCCAACGGGGTCCTATAATTCACCCCTCCACTTT. The full variable domain, rest sourced from reference TRBV19 and TRBJ1-6, is DGGITQSPKYLFRKEGQNVTLSCEQNLNHDAMYWYRQDPGQGLRLIYYSQIVNDFQKGDIAEGYSVSREKKESFPLTVTSAQKNPTAFYLCASRPPTGSYNSPLHFGNGTRLTVT.

This clone was seen a single time. This chain connects TRBV7-8 to TRBJ1-1, with 10 bases aligning to TRBD1. The CDR3 contains 15 residues. Trimming took 6 bases from V and 4 from J; bases not matched to a gene: 8. Germline-derived CDR1 and CDR2 are SGHVS and FQNEAQ. In DNA, the CDR3 is TGTGCCAGCAGTCGAGACAGGGGGCGGGCCACTGAAGCTTTCTTT. It yields the protein CASSRDRGRATEAFF.

The chain is built from TRBV5-4 and TRBJ2-5, with D maybe TRBD2 (6 bases). Trimming removed 2 bases at V and 5 bases at J, with 19 bases between. This CDR3 contains 16 residues. Germline V gene lookup returns CDR1 SGHNT and CDR2 YYREEE (reference sequence). Here the CDR3 reads CASSFGGTPKGETQYF. CDR3 nucleotide sequence: TGTGCCAGCAGCTTTGGCGGGACTCCAAAAGGGGAGACCCAGTACTTC.